Below, 19 T cell receptor beta chains from the same sample are listed, as sequenced in a study of OX40 agonist ivuxolimab in advanced cancers. Assay used: immunoSEQ multiplex PCR; TCRdb lists only in-frame clones, some missing. The sample includes 95,000 to 100,000 clones, 85% to 95% of them seen just once. Here the sequenced sample was CD4+ or CD8+ T cells sorted from blood, taken in a trial of the OX40 agonist ivuxolimab. These receptors were obtained from an adult with an advanced solid tumor such as melanoma, head and neck, liver or kidney cancer.

The chain has TRBV30 and TRBJ1-2, with D unresolved. The germline CDR1 and CDR2 sequences are GTSNPN and SVGIG (reference sequence). CDR3 length: 15 amino acids. V lost 0 bases, J lost 5 bases, and 16 bases lay in between. The CDR3 nucleotides are TGTGCCTGGAGTGTATCATTTGAACAGTTATATGGCTACACCTTC. It is translated as CAWSVSFEQLYGYTF.

The rearrangement joins TRBV12-5 to TRBJ1-1, with D uncertain. The germline V and J ends were trimmed by 7 bases and 11 bases, with 20 bases remaining between them. Germline CDR1 and CDR2: LGHNT and FRNRAP. The CDR3 has 13 residues. CDR3 sequence reads: CASALSSWRLAFF. For the CDR3, the DNA is TGTGCTAGTGCCCTAAGTTCGTGGAGATTGGCTTTCTTT.

This chain connects TRBV6-5 to TRBJ1-6; TRBD1 matches at 8 bases. Trimming removed 5 bases from V and 7 bases from J; junction bases left unmatched: 7. There are 15 residues in the CDR3. Germline V gives CDR1 MNHEY, CDR2 SVGAGI. The CDR3 is CASSTRTGQNSPLHF. The CDR3, as DNA: TGTGCCAGCAGTACACGGACAGGGCAAAATTCACCCCTCCACTTT.

This chain links TRBV28 with TRBJ2-1, with D unresolved. The length of the CDR3 is 12 residues. In germline, CDR1 is MDHEN, CDR2 SYDVKM. V was cut by 7 bases and J by 7 bases, with 11 bases left in between. CDR3 protein: CASMTVRNEQFF. Here the CDR3 DNA reads TGTGCCAGCATGACCGTTAGGAATGAGCAGTTCTTC.

The chain joins TRBV28 to TRBJ1-5, with unresolved D. The ends were cut back, 3 bases at V and 0 bases at J, with 12 bases in the middle. The length of the CDR3 is 16 residues. Germline CDR1 and CDR2: MDHEN and SYDVKM. CDR3 loop: CASSLGFWASNQPQHF. The CDR3 bases are TGTGCCAGCAGTTTGGGGTTCTGGGCTAGCAATCAGCCCCAGCATTTT. The full variable domain, with the rest looked up from reference TRBV28 and TRBJ1-5, is DVKVTQSSRYLVKRTGEKVFLECVQDMDHENMFWYRQDPGLGLRLIYFSYDVKMKEKGDIPEGYSVSREKKERFSLILESASTNQTSMYLCASSLGFWASNQPQHFGDGTRLSIL.

The chain has TRBV5-4 and TRBJ1-6; D gene ambiguous. The CDR3 has 17 residues. Germline V gene data show CDR1 as SGHNT and CDR2 as YYREEE (reference sequence). The ends were cut back, 6 bases at V and 0 bases at J, with 16 bases in the middle. CDR3 nucleotide sequence: TGTGCCAGCACAAAGGACCAGACGAGCTCCTATAATTCACCCCTCCACTTT. Protein: CASTKDQTSSYNSPLHF.

The chain recombines TRBV13 with TRBJ2-7, with D unresolved. The length of the CDR3 is 12 residues. Between the trimmed V and J ends, which lost 5 bases and 0 bases, there was a span of 5 bases. Per the germline V gene, CDR1 is PRHDT and CDR2 is FYEKMQ (reference sequence). CDR3 loop: CASSRLSYEQYV. CDR3 nucleotides: TGTGCCAGCAGCCGCCTCTCCTACGAGCAGTACGTC.

This clone was seen a single time. Written as DNA, the CDR3 is TGTGCCAGCAGCCCTCACCGGGACAGCGACAGGTATACGCAGTATTTT. Translating it yields CASSPHRDSDRYTQYF. This sequence joins TRBV28 and TRBJ2-3; 7 bases match TRBD1. The junction had 16 bases not matched to a gene; V was cut back by 6 bases and J by 7 bases. The germline gives CDR1 MDHEN, CDR2 SYDVKM. The CDR3 sequence is 16 residues long. Based on the CDR3 plus reference TRBV28 and TRBJ2-3, the full variable domain is DVKVTQSSRYLVKRTGEKVFLECVQDMDHENMFWYRQDPGLGLRLIYFSYDVKMKEKGDIPEGYSVSREKKERFSLILESASTNQTSMYLCASSPHRDSDRYTQYFGPGTRLTVL.

Only one count was recorded for this clone. The chain has TRBV25-1 and TRBJ1-2; D is perhaps TRBD1 (5 bases). This CDR3 spans 15 amino acids. Trimming pared 2 bases from V and 6 bases from J, leaving 16 bases between. Germline V CDR1 and CDR2: MGHDK, SYGVNS. This CDR3 is CASSEVGSRADGYTF. CDR3 in DNA: TGTGCCAGCAGTGAAGTGGGTAGCAGGGCCGATGGCTACACCTTC.

The sample holds one count of this clone. The chain uses TRBV6-5 and TRBJ1-2; maybe TRBD1 (6 bases). The CDR3 spans 14 residues. The V end was cut by 2 bases, the J end by 3 bases, with 10 bases between. From germline, CDR1 is MNHEY and CDR2 SVGAGI. CDR3: CASSYEDRDYGYTF. CDR3 nucleotide sequence: TGTGCCAGCAGTTACGAGGACAGAGACTATGGCTACACCTTC.

V is TRBV5-4 and J is TRBJ1-1; D is possibly TRBD1 (6 bases). Germline V CDR1 and CDR2: SGHNT, YYREEE (reference sequence). Trimming pared 5 bases from V and 0 bases from J, leaving 14 bases between. This CDR3 contains 15 residues. CDR3 region: CASRGGGTMNTEAFF. The CDR3 DNA follows: TGTGCCAGCAGAGGCGGGGGCACCATGAACACTGAAGCTTTCTTT.

The rearrangement joins TRBV30 to TRBJ2-2, with 8 bases identical to TRBD2. Germline lookup yields CDR1 GTSNPN and CDR2 SVGIG (reference sequence). The CDR3 runs 18 residues. The J segment lost 0 bases and the V segment lost 0 bases, leaving 9 bases of the junction unmatched. The DNA for the CDR3 is TGTGCCTGGAGTGTACGGTGGACTAGCAAACCGAACACCGGGGAGCTGTTTTTT. Translated, it gives CAWSVRWTSKPNTGELFF.

The chain joins TRBV11-3 to TRBJ1-1; 7 positions agree with TRBD1. This CDR3 spans 14 amino acids. Germline-derived CDR1 and CDR2 are SGHNT and YENEEA. Trimming took 4 bases from V and 1 from J; bases not matched to a gene: 3. The CDR3 protein is CASSWGQRNTEAFF. In nucleotides, the CDR3 is TGTGCCAGCAGCTGGGGACAGAGGAACACTGAAGCTTTCTTT.

The genes are TRBV4-2 and TRBJ1-5, with 8 bases lining up with TRBD1. The CDR3 has 16 residues. CDR1 is LGHNA and CDR2 is YNFKEQ in the germline V gene. The trim removed 3 bases at V and 9 bases at J, leaving 13 bases unmatched. The CDR3 DNA follows: TGTGCCAGCAGCCAGGGGAATCGACAGGGGACTGCGCCCCAGCATTTT. Its protein product is CASSQGNRQGTAPQHF.

A single count supports this clone. V is TRBV7-2 and J is TRBJ1-3; D remains ambiguous. CDR3 length equals 16 residues. The germline gives CDR1 SGHTA, CDR2 FQGNSA. V dropped 4 bases and J dropped 0 bases, with 13 bases sitting between them. CDR3 in DNA: TGTGCCAGCAGCTCCCAGGCGGTTGTCTCTGGAAACACCATATATTTT. Its translation is CASSSQAVVSGNTIYF.

This chain uses TRBV6-5 with TRBJ2-3; D is uncertain. Per the germline V gene, CDR1 is MNHEY and CDR2 is SVGAGI. Trimming cost V 6 bases and J 2 bases, with 3 bases left between them. The CDR3 is made up of 11 amino acids. CDR3 amino acids: CASRDTDTQYF. CDR3 sequence (DNA): TGTGCCAGCAGAGACACAGATACGCAGTATTTT.

The genes are TRBV20-1 and TRBJ1-2; 9 bases map to TRBD1. The J segment lost 6 bases and the V segment lost 6 bases, leaving 2 bases of the junction unmatched. CDR1 is DFQATT, CDR2 SNEGSKA, per germline (reference sequence). The CDR3 is 11 amino acids. CDR3 bases: TGCAGTGCCACAGGGGGCAATGGCTACACCTTC. It yields the protein CSATGGNGYTF.

The rearrangement uses TRBV6-5 and TRBJ2-7; D might be TRBD1 (5 bases). The CDR3 is 13 amino acids. V was cut by 9 bases and J by 3 bases, with 15 bases left in between. Germline loops: CDR1 MNHEY, CDR2 SVGAGI. In DNA form, the CDR3 reads TGTGCCAGTTCAGGGTGGGGCCGCTACGAGCAGTACGTC. This codes for CASSGWGRYEQYV.

The chain joins TRBV11-2 to TRBJ1-1; 10 bases line up with TRBD1. J gave up 8 bases and V 5 bases, and 5 bases lay outside the gene matches. Germline V CDR1 and CDR2: SGHAT, FQNNGV. CDR3 size: 13 residues. The CDR3 DNA reads TGTGCCAGCAGCCCGGGGACAGGGGTCGAAGCTTTCTTT. Protein: CASSPGTGVEAFF.